Detailed here is one T cell receptor beta chain. The data were obtained in a study of patients and donors after allogeneic stem cell transplantation. V gave up 2 bases and J gave up 2 bases, with 7 bases separating them. The CDR3 contains 14 residues. Germline V lookup: CDR1 KGHSH, CDR2 LQKENI. Using its own MiXCR run on the RT-PCR reads, TCRdb lists one record per CDR3 protein. Among about 39,000 distinct CDR3 sequences listed, under 35% were seen once. The chain is built from TRBV18 and TRBJ1-3; perhaps TRBD1 as D (6 bases). This sequence was found in a human donor who was either an allogeneic HSCT recipient or a stem cell or donor lymphocyte infusion donor (not recorded which). It is not recorded whose cells these are; they may come from a transplant donor. What was sequenced was blood, either unsorted or a sorted T cell fraction (not recorded which). The CDR3 DNA reads TGTGCCAGCTCACCAGGACAGCCTGGAAACACCATATATTTT. This gives the protein CASSPGQPGNTIYF. Filled out from reference TRBV18 and TRBJ1-3, the complete variable domain reads NAGVMQNPRHLVRRRGQEARLRCSPMKGHSHVYWYRQLPEEGLKFMVYLQKENIIDESGMPKERFSAEFPKEGPSILRIQQVVRGDSAAYFCASSPGQPGNTIYFGEGSWLTVV.